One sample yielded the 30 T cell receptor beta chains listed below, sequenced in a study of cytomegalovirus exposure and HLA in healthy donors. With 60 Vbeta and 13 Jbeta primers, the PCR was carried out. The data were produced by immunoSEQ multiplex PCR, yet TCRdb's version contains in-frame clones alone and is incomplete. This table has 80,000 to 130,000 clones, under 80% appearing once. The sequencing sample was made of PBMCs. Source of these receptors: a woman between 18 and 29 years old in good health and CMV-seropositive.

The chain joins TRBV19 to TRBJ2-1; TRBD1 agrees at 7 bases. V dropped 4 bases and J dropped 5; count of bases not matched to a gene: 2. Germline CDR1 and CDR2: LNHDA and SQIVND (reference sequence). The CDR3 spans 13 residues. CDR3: CASSRGQNNEQFF. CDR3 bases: TGTGCCAGTAGTAGGGGACAGAACAATGAGCAGTTCTTC.

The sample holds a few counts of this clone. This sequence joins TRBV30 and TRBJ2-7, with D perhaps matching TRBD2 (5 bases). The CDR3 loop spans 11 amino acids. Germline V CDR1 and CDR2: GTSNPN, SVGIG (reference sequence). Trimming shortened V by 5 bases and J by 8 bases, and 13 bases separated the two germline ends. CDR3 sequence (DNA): TGTGCCTGGGCGGGCCAGGTAAAGCAGTACTTC. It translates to CAWAGQVKQYF.

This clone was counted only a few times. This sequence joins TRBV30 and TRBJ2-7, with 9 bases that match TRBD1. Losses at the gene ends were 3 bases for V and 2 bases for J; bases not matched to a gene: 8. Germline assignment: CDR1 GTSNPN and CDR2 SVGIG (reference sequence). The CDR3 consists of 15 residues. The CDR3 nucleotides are TGTGCCTGGAGCACATACAGGGGGCGTCCCTACGAGCAGTACTTC. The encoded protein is CAWSTYRGRPYEQYF.

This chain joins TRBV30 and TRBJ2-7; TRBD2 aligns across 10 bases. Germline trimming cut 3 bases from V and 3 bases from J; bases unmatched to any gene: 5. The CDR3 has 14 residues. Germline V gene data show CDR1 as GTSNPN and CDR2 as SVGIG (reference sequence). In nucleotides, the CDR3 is TGTGCCTGGAGCATCGCTAGCGGGGGCTACGAGCAGTACTTC. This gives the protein CAWSIASGGYEQYF.

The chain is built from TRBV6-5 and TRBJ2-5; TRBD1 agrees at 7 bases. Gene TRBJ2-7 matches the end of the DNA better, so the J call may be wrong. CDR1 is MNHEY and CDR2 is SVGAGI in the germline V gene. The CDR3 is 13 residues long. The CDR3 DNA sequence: TGTGCCAGCTCGGGACAGAGCTCCTACGAGCAGTACTTC. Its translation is CASSGQSSYEQYF.

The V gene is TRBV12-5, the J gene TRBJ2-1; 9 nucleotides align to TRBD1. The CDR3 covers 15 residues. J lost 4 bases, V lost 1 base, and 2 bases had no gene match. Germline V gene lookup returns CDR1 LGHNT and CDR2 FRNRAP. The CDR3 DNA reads TGTGCTAGTGGTTTGGGACAGGGGGAATACAATGAGCAGTTCTTC. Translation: CASGLGQGEYNEQFF.

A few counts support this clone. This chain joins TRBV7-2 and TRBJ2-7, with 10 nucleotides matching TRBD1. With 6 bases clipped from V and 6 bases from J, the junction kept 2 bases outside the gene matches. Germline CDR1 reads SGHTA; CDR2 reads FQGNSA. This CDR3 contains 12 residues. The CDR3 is CASRRDRGEQYF. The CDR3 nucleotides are TGTGCCAGCAGGAGGGACAGGGGCGAGCAGTACTTC.

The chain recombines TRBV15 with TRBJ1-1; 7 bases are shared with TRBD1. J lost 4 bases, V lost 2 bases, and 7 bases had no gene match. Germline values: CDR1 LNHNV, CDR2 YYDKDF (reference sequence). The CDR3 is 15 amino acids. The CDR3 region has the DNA TGTGCCACCAGCAGACGTACAGGGGTGAGCACTGAAGCTTTCTTT. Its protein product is CATSRRTGVSTEAFF.

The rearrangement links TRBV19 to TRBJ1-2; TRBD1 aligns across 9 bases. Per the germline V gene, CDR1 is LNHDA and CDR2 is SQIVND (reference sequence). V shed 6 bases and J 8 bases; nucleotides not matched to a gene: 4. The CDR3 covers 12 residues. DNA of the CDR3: TGTGCCAGTAGGGGACAGGGATCGGGCTACACCTTC. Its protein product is CASRGQGSGYTF.

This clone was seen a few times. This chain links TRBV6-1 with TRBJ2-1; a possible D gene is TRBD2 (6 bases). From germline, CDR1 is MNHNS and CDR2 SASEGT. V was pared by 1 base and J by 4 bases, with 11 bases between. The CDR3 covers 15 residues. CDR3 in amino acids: CASSEESGGYNEQFF. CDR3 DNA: TGTGCCAGCAGTGAAGAGTCTGGGGGGTACAATGAGCAGTTCTTC.

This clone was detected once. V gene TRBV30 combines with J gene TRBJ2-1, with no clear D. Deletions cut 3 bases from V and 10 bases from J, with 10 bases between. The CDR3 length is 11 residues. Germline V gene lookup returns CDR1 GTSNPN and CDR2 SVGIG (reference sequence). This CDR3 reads CAWRLVSEQFF. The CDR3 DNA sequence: TGTGCCTGGAGACTCGTCTCCGAGCAGTTCTTC.

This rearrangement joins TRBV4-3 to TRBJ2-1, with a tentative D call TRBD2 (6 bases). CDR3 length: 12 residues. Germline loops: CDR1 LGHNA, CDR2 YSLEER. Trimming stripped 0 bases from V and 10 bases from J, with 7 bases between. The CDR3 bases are TGCGCCAGCAGCCAAGAAGGAGGGGAGCAGTTCTTC. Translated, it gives CASSQEGGEQFF.

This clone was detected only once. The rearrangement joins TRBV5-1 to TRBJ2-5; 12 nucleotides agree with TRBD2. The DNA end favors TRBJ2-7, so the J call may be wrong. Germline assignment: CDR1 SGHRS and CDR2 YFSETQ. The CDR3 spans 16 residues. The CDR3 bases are TGCGCCAGCAGCCTCCGACTAGCGGGGGACCCTTACGAGCAGTACTTC. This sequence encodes CASSLRLAGDPYEQYF.

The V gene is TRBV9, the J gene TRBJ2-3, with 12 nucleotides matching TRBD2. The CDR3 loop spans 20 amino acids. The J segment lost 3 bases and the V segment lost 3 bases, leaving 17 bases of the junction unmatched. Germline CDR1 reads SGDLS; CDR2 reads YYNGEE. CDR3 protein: CASSAVLGSLAGGPTDTQYF. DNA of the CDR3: TGTGCCAGCAGCGCAGTTCTTGGGAGTCTAGCGGGAGGGCCGACAGATACGCAGTATTTT. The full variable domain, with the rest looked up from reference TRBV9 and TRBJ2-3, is DSGVTQTPKHLITATGQRVTLRCSPRSGDLSVYWYQQSLDQGLQFLIQYYNGEERAKGNILERFSAQQFPDLHSELNLSSLELGDSALYFCASSAVLGSLAGGPTDTQYFGPGTRLTVL.

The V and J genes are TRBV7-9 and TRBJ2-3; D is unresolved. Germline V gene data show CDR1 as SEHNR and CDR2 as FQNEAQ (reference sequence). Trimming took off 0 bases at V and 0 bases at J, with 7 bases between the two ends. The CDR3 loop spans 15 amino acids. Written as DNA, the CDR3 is TGTGCCAGCAGCTTAGCGCTCGAGAGCACAGATACGCAGTATTTT. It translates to CASSLALESTDTQYF.

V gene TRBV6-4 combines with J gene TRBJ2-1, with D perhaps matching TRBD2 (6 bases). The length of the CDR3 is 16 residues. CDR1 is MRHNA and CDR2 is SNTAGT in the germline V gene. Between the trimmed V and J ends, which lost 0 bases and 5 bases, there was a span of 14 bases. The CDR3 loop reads CASSDSGGVGHNEQFF. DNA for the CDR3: TGTGCCAGCAGTGACTCGGGGGGAGTTGGCCACAATGAGCAGTTCTTC.

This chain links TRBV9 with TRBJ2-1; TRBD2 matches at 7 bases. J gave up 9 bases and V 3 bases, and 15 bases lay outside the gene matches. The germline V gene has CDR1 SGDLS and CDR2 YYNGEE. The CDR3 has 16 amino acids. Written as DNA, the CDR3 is TGTGCCAGCAGCGAGGATCCTAGCGGCCAATGGGTTGAGCAGTTCTTC. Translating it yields CASSEDPSGQWVEQFF.

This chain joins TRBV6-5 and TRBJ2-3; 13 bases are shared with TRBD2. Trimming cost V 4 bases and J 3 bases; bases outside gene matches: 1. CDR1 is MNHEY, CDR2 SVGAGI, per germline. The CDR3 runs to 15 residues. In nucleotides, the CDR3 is TGTGCCAGCAGTTGGGGACTAGCGGGAACAGATACGCAGTATTTT. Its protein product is CASSWGLAGTDTQYF.

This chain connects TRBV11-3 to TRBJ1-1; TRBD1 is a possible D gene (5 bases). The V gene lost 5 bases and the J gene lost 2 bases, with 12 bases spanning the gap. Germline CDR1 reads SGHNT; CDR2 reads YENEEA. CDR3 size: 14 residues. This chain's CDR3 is CASSPGGVNTEAFF. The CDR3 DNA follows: TGTGCCAGCAGCCCCGGAGGGGTAAACACTGAAGCTTTCTTT.

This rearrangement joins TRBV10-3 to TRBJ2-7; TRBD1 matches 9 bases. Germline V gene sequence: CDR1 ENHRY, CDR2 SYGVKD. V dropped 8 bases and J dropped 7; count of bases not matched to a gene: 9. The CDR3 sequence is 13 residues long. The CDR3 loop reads CAILRQGDWEQYF. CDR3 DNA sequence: TGTGCCATCTTGCGACAGGGGGATTGGGAGCAGTACTTC.

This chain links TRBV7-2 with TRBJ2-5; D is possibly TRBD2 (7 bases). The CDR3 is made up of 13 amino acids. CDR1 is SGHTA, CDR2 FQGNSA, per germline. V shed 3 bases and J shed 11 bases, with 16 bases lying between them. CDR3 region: CASSFRGANEQYF. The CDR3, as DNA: TGTGCCAGCAGCTTCCGGGGGGCGAATGAGCAGTACTTC.

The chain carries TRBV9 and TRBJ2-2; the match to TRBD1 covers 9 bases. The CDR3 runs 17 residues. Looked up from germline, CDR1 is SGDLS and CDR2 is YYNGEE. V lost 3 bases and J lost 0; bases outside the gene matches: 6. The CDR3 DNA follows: TGTGCCAGCAGCGGAGAGGACAGGGGACCGAACACCGGGGAGCTGTTTTTT. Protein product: CASSGEDRGPNTGELFF.

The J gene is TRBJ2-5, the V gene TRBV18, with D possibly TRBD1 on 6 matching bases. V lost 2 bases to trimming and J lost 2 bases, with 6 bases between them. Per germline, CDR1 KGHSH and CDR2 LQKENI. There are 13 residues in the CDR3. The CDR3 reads CASSPGTQETQYF. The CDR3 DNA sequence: TGTGCCAGCTCACCAGGGACACAAGAGACCCAGTACTTC.

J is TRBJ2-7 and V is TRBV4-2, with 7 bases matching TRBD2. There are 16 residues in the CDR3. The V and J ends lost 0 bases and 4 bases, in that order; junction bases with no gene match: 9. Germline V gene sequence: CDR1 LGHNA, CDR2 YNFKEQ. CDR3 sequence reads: CASSQDPSGITYEQYF. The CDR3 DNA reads TGTGCCAGCAGCCAAGATCCGAGCGGGATAACGTACGAGCAGTACTTC.

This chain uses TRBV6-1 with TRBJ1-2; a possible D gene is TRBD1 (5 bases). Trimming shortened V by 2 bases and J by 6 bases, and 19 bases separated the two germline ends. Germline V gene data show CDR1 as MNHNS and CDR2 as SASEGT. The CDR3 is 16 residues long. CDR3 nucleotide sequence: TGTGCCAGCAGTGAATCCCCCGACAGACCCGTAGATGGCTACACCTTC. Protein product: CASSESPDRPVDGYTF.

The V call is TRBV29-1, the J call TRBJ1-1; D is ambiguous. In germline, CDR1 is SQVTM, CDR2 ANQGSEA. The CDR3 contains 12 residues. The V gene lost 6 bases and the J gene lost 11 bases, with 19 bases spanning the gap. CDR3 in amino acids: CSVGNGGETAFF. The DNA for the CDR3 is TGCAGCGTCGGCAACGGTGGGGAGACGGCTTTCTTT.

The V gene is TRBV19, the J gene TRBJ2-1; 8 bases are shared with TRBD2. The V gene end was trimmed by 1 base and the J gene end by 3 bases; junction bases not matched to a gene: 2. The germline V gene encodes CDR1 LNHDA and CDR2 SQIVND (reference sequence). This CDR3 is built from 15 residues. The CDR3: CASSIATSGYNEQFF. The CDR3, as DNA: TGTGCCAGTAGTATAGCCACTAGCGGCTACAATGAGCAGTTCTTC. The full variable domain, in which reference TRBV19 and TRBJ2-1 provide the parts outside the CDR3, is DGGITQSPKYLFRKEGQNVTLSCEQNLNHDAMYWYRQDPGQGLRLIYYSQIVNDFQKGDIAEGYSVSREKKESFPLTVTSAQKNPTAFYLCASSIATSGYNEQFFGPGTRLTVL.

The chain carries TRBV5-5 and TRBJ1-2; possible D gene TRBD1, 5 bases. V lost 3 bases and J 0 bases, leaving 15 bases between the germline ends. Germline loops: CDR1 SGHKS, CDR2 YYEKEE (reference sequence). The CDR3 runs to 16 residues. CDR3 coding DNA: TGTGCCAGCAGCTGGGGGGAGGCGGGAGCTAACTATGGCTACACCTTC. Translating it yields CASSWGEAGANYGYTF.

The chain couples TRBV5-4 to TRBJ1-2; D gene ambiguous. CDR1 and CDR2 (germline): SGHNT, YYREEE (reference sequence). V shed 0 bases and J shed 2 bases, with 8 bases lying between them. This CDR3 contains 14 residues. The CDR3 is CASSLVGMNYGYTF. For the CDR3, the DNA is TGTGCCAGCAGCTTGGTCGGGATGAACTATGGCTACACCTTC.

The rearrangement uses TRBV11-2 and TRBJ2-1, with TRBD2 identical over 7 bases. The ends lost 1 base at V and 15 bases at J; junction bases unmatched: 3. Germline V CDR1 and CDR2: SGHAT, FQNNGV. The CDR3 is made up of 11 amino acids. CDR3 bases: TGTGCCAGCAGCTTAGTGGGACTACTGTTCTTC. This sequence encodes CASSLVGLLFF.